A single sample gave rise to the 29 T cell receptor beta chains below, sequenced in a study of metastatic and nonmetastatic thyroid tumors. Via MiXCR, TCRdb re-called the PCR reads. The sample has about 25,000 clones; 20% are singletons. No patient received treatment before thyroid surgery. The specimen sequenced was blood. Receptors originate from a male donor with papillary thyroid cancer or a benign thyroid nodule (not recorded which). Some clones in this sample may be carry-over from other donors' samples.

This sequence joins TRBV5-1 and TRBJ1-2, with D unclear. The length of the CDR3 is 11 residues. Germline CDR1 is SGHRS and CDR2 is YFSETQ. V shed 7 bases and J shed 8 bases, with 12 bases lying between them. The CDR3 loop reads CASQNLVGYTF. The CDR3 DNA reads TGCGCCAGCCAAAACCTAGTCGGCTACACCTTC.

In this sample, this clone turned up many times. This rearrangement joins TRBV30 to TRBJ1-4; D unresolved. CDR3 length equals 16 residues. V shed 1 base and J shed 8 bases, with 20 bases lying between them. Germline values: CDR1 GTSNPN, CDR2 SVGIG (reference sequence). The CDR3, as DNA: TGTGCCTGGAGTGGGACTCGGACGGGCCCCCGGGAAAAACTGTTTTTT. It yields the protein CAWSGTRTGPREKLFF.

This clone has a count of ten or more. The V and J genes are TRBV14 and TRBJ2-3; 8 bases fit TRBD2. Germline assignment: CDR1 SGHDN and CDR2 FVKESK. The CDR3 is made up of 14 amino acids. The V gene end was trimmed by 5 bases and the J gene end by 6 bases; junction bases not matched to a gene: 7. DNA for the CDR3: TGTGCCAGCAGCTGGGGACTAGGGGAGGATACGCAGTATTTT. Translated, it gives CASSWGLGEDTQYF.

The table lists this clone with many counts. The chain combines TRBV6-1 with TRBJ2-3; maybe TRBD2 (6 bases). The CDR3 runs to 13 residues. Looked up from germline, CDR1 is MNHNS and CDR2 is SASEGT. Trimming pared 6 bases from V and 4 bases from J, leaving 11 bases between. In DNA form, the CDR3 reads TGTGCCAGCAGGGACGGGAGCCCAGATACGCAGTATTTT. Its protein is CASRDGSPDTQYF.

This clone was detected ten times or more. The chain joins TRBV2 to TRBJ2-3; maybe TRBD2 (6 bases). The V and J ends lost 4 bases and 1 base respectively, with 12 bases between them. This CDR3 has 15 amino acids. Germline loops: CDR1 SNHLY, CDR2 FYNNEI. CDR3 in DNA: TGTGCCAGCAGTGCTGGCGGGGTTGGCACAGATACGCAGTATTTT. Translation gives CASSAGGVGTDTQYF. The full variable domain, its missing parts supplied by reference TRBV2 and TRBJ2-3, is EPEVTQTPSHQVTQMGQEVILRCVPISNHLYFYWYRQILGQKVEFLVSFYNNEISEKSEIFDDQFSVERPDGSNFTLKIRSTKLEDSAMYFCASSAGGVGTDTQYFGPGTRLTVL.

This clone was recorded many times. This sequence joins TRBV27 and TRBJ2-7; D remains ambiguous. Looked up from germline, CDR1 is MNHEY and CDR2 is SMNVEV (reference sequence). The CDR3 is 14 residues long. V was pared by 1 base and J by 4 bases, with 11 bases between. This chain's CDR3 is CASSLFRDSYEQYF. Written as DNA, the CDR3 is TGTGCCAGCAGTTTATTTCGAGATTCTTACGAGCAGTACTTC.

Regarding this clone: In the same sample, other DNA sequences code for this CDR3. The chain is built from TRBV18 and TRBJ1-3; 8 bases map to TRBD1. V lost 2 bases and J lost 0; bases outside the gene matches: 0. The CDR3 is made up of 15 amino acids. Germline V gene lookup returns CDR1 KGHSH and CDR2 LQKENI. The chain's CDR3 is CASSPGQGSGNTIYF. In DNA, the CDR3 is TGTGCCAGCTCACCAGGACAGGGCTCTGGAAACACCATATATTTT. The variable domain in full, with the rest retrieved from reference TRBV18 and TRBJ1-3, is NAGVMQNPRHLVRRRGQEARLRCSPMKGHSHVYWYRQLPEEGLKFMVYLQKENIIDESGMPKERFSAEFPKEGPSILRIQQVVRGDSAAYFCASSPGQGSGNTIYFGEGSWLTVV.

The chain combines TRBV30 with TRBJ1-4; D gene uncertain. This CDR3 has 16 residues. Trimming stripped 2 bases from V and 7 bases from J, with 20 bases between. In germline, CDR1 is GTSNPN, CDR2 SVGIG (reference sequence). CDR3 DNA: TGTGCCTGGAGTCAAACATTGGCCACTTCAAGTGAAAAACTGTTTTTT. Translating gives CAWSQTLATSSEKLFF.

Comments on this clone: At one end the junction does not follow the germline gene, possibly because of a read error. The CDR3 DNA follows: TGTGCCAGCGTCGGAACTAGCACTGATACGCAGTATTTT. Translation: CASVGTSTDTQYF. The chain has TRBV3-1 and TRBJ2-3; maybe TRBD2 (6 bases). The CDR3 runs 13 residues. Looked up from germline, CDR1 is LGHDT and CDR2 is YNNKEL (reference sequence).

This clone was seen repeatedly, ten times or more. The V gene is TRBV4-3, the J gene TRBJ1-4; D perhaps matches TRBD1 (5 bases). Germline V gives CDR1 LGHNA, CDR2 YSLEER. The CDR3 covers 15 residues. V was clipped by 2 bases and J by 7 bases, with 14 bases between them. CDR3 residues: CASSQHRGIAEKLFF. As DNA, the CDR3 is TGCGCCAGCAGCCAACATCGGGGGATTGCTGAAAAACTGTTTTTT.

Notes on this clone: One end of the junction varies from germline; a read error may be responsible. This rearrangement joins TRBV6-2 or TRBV6-3 to TRBJ1-1; 11 bases align to TRBD1. The CDR3 extends over 15 amino acids. Germline lookup yields CDR1 MNHEY and CDR2 SVGEGT. CDR3: CASSPGQGVPSEPFF. The CDR3 DNA follows: TGTGCCAGCAGTCCGGGACAGGGGGTTCCCTCTGAACCTTTCTTT.

This clone was seen ten or more times. CDR3 nucleotides: TGTGCCAGCAGCCCATTTATGAACACTGAAGCTTTCTTT. Protein sequence: CASSPFMNTEAFF. This chain uses TRBV7-9 with TRBJ1-1; D unresolved. Looked up from germline, CDR1 is SEHNR and CDR2 is FQNEAQ (reference sequence). V shed 5 bases and J shed 0 bases, with 7 bases lying between them. This CDR3 has 13 residues.

The chain employs TRBV11-1 and TRBJ2-5, with 8 positions matching TRBD2. CDR3 size: 20 residues. V was pared by 3 bases and J by 2 bases, with 20 bases of the junction left unmatched. Germline-derived CDR1 and CDR2 are SGHAT and FQDESV (reference sequence). The CDR3 sequence is CASSLMGLGGPVAPQETQYF. The CDR3 region has the DNA TGTGCCAGCAGCTTGATGGGACTAGGGGGGCCGGTAGCGCCACAAGAGACCCAGTACTTC.

This clone is labeled medium-sized. The chain has TRBV19 and TRBJ1-2, with D unresolved. Germline lookup yields CDR1 LNHDA and CDR2 SQIVND (reference sequence). The CDR3 is 10 amino acids. V dropped 5 bases and J dropped 5 bases, with 3 bases sitting between them. The CDR3 nucleotides read TGTGCCAGTAGTGCATATGGCTACACCTTC. This translates into CASSAYGYTF.

In this sample, this clone is medium-sized (0.01 to 0.1%). The chain links TRBV4-2 to TRBJ1-2, with D maybe TRBD1 (5 bases). The germline V gene has CDR1 LGHNA and CDR2 YNFKEQ. The CDR3 length is 15 residues. The V end lost 0 bases, the J end lost 5 bases, and 13 bases lay between the germline ends. CDR3 in DNA: TGTGCCAGCAGCCAAGATCGTGGGCAGGGATATGGCTACACCTTC. Translating it yields CASSQDRGQGYGYTF.

This clone came up many times. The chain employs TRBV5-4 and TRBJ2-3, with 15 bases matching TRBD2. J was trimmed by 3 bases and V by 4 bases; bases with no gene match: 3. Germline CDR1 reads SGHNT; CDR2 reads YYREEE (reference sequence). This CDR3 has 16 residues. The DNA of the CDR3 is TGTGCCAGCAGCCTGGGACTAGCGGGAGGTACAGATACGCAGTATTTT. Translating it yields CASSLGLAGGTDTQYF. Drawing the rest from reference TRBV5-4 and TRBJ2-3, the complete variable domain is ETGVTQSPTHLIKTRGQQVTLRCSSQSGHNTVSWYQQALGQGPQFIFQYYREEENGRGNFPPRFSGLQFPNYSSELNVNALELDDSALYLCASSLGLAGGTDTQYFGPGTRLTVL.

This clone was observed at least ten times. The chain recombines TRBV12-3 or TRBV12-4 with TRBJ2-1; D uncertain. The V end lost 1 base, the J end lost 9 bases, and 10 bases lay between the germline ends. The CDR3 sequence is 13 residues long. CDR3 protein: CASSLVGSREQFF. DNA for the CDR3: TGTGCCAGCAGTTTAGTCGGATCTCGTGAGCAGTTCTTC.

Comments on this clone: At one end, the junction sequence differs from germline, possibly due to a read error. The chain links TRBV5-1 to TRBJ2-1; tentative D call: TRBD2 (6 bases). The CDR3 loop spans 14 amino acids. From germline, CDR1 is SGHRS and CDR2 YFSETQ. The CDR3 DNA reads TGCGCCAGCAGCTACGGCGGGGTTTACAATGAGCTGTTCTTC. Encoded protein: CASSYGGVYNELFF.

This clone has a handful of counts. The chain recombines TRBV6-1 with TRBJ1-1; D uncertain. This CDR3 spans 11 amino acids. Germline V CDR1 and CDR2: MNHNS, SASEGT. Trimming took 7 bases from V and 1 from J, leaving 4 bases between them. This CDR3 is CASTGNTEAFF. The DNA for the CDR3 is TGTGCCAGCACGGGGAACACTGAAGCTTTCTTT.

This clone was found many times. This chain uses TRBV27 with TRBJ2-7; 8 nucleotides line up with TRBD1. Germline assignment: CDR1 MNHEY and CDR2 SMNVEV (reference sequence). CDR3 length: 19 residues. V trimming: 3 bases; J trimming: 0 bases; junction bases outside the gene matches: 16. CDR3 bases: TGTGCCAGCAGTTTGAAGGTTACAGGGGGAACTACCCCCTCCTACGAGCAGTACTTC. Translation gives CASSLKVTGGTTPSYEQYF.

CDR3 sequence: CASSCTAGEFYEQYF. In nucleotides, the CDR3 is TGTGCCAGCTCCTGTACAGCGGGAGAATTCTACGAGCAGTACTTC. The chain combines TRBV11-3 with TRBJ2-7; 8 positions agree with TRBD2. J lost 3 bases, V lost 8 bases, and 12 bases had no gene match. In germline, CDR1 is SGHNT, CDR2 YENEEA. This CDR3 spans 15 amino acids.

This clone was seen repeatedly, ten times or more. The chain's CDR3 is CASSLLGGAGEQYF. CDR3 sequence (DNA): TGTGCCAGCAGTTTATTAGGGGGCGCGGGCGAGCAGTACTTC. The genes are TRBV28 and TRBJ2-7, with 7 bases aligning to TRBD1. V lost 1 base and J lost 6; bases outside the gene matches: 6. The CDR3 has 14 amino acids. Germline V lookup: CDR1 MDHEN, CDR2 SYDVKM.

As regards this clone: This could be a read error, since a much larger clone is one nucleotide away. The sample contains more than one DNA sequence encoding this CDR3. The CDR3 DNA follows: TGTGCCAGCAGCGCGACAGGGAATGTTGTTACTGAAGCTTTCTTT. Translated, it gives CASSATGNVVTEAFF. The rearrangement joins TRBV9 to TRBJ1-1; 7 bases fit TRBD1. The CDR3 runs 15 residues. The V gene end was trimmed by 3 bases and the J gene end by 5 bases; junction bases not matched to a gene: 10. The V gene's germline CDR1 is SGDLS and CDR2 YYNGEE. Drawing the rest from reference TRBV9 and TRBJ1-1, the complete variable domain is DSGVTQTPKHLITATGQRVTLRCSPRSGDLSVYWYQQSLDQGLQFLIQYYNGEERAKGNILERFSAQQFPDLHSELNLSSLELGDSALYFCASSATGNVVTEAFFGQGTRLTVV.

This clone was picked up many times. The chain uses TRBV20-1 and TRBJ2-5; 11 bases map to TRBD2. V dropped 2 bases and J dropped 4; count of bases not matched to a gene: 24. The CDR3 totals 21 residues. Germline values: CDR1 DFQATT, CDR2 SNEGSKA (reference sequence). DNA of the CDR3: TGCAGTGCTAGATCACTACCGGGACTAGCGGAGTCGGGCCAGATTTCAGAGACCCAGTACTTC. This sequence encodes CSARSLPGLAESGQISETQYF.

This clone was detected ten times or more. This rearrangement joins TRBV28 to TRBJ1-6; D remains unclear. The germline gives CDR1 MDHEN, CDR2 SYDVKM. The V gene lost 3 bases and the J gene lost 7 bases, with 13 bases spanning the gap. The CDR3 sequence is 15 residues long. The CDR3 loop reads CASSLNEQRNSPLHF. CDR3 nucleotides: TGTGCCAGCAGTTTGAACGAACAGAGGAATTCACCCCTCCACTTT.

In this sample, this clone turned up many times. This chain joins TRBV5-1 and TRBJ2-6; D remains unclear. The CDR3 totals 15 residues. CDR1 SGHRS and CDR2 YFSETQ come from the germline V gene. The germline V and J ends were trimmed by 7 bases and 0 bases, with 11 bases remaining between them. The CDR3: CASQPGFSGANVLTF. CDR3 sequence (DNA): TGCGCCAGCCAACCTGGGTTCTCTGGGGCCAACGTCCTGACTTTC.

The table lists this clone with many counts. The rearrangement joins TRBV27 to TRBJ1-1; no clear D gene. V was clipped by 6 bases and J by 5 bases, with 13 bases between them. This CDR3 spans 13 amino acids. Germline lookup yields CDR1 MNHEY and CDR2 SMNVEV (reference sequence). CDR3 nucleotides: TGTGCCAGCAGCCAAAATACGGGGACTGAAGCTTTCTTT. It encodes CASSQNTGTEAFF.

This clone was recorded many times. This sequence joins TRBV5-1 and TRBJ2-6; D is unresolved. The CDR3 spans 14 residues. Germline V lookup: CDR1 SGHRS, CDR2 YFSETQ. The V gene lost 0 bases and the J gene lost 3 bases, with 4 bases spanning the gap. The CDR3 spells CASSLAIGANVLTF. The CDR3 nucleotides are TGCGCCAGCAGCTTGGCCATTGGGGCCAACGTCCTGACTTTC.

This clone showed up many times. The chain combines TRBV4-3 with TRBJ2-5; TRBD2 matches at 11 bases. V shed 0 bases and J 2 bases; nucleotides not matched to a gene: 11. Germline V gives CDR1 LGHNA, CDR2 YSLEER. The CDR3 is made up of 19 amino acids. The CDR3 bases are TGCGCCAGCAGCCAAGAAGACCTAGCGGGAGGACTTATACAAGAGACCCAGTACTTC. Translating it yields CASSQEDLAGGLIQETQYF.